This T cell receptor (delta chain) was recovered during a study of delta chains in infants with herpesvirus infections. Trimming removed 6 bases from V and 0 bases from J; junction bases left unmatched: 16. The CDR3 is 18 residues long. CDR1 and CDR2 (germline): TSWWSYY, QGS. TCR cDNA was made from PBMC RNA with gamma- and delta-chain-specific primers. TCRdb fed the RT-PCR reads to CATT. The sample gives about 3,300 delta-chain clones, around a third of which show up once; about 7.3% is in the top ten. This clone was detected only a few times. Its antigen is unknown. Study-level points and caveats: A few infants infected before 120 days plus one congenital case had the public Vdelta1 clonotype. No race- or environment-matched controls existed, and samples were few.

This clonotype was sampled from a human donor who was a Ugandan infant, either HIV-exposed or HIV-unexposed (not recorded which). The chain recombines TRDV1 with TRDJ1, with TRDD3 identical over 7 bases. The sample consisted of peripheral blood, taken at time point 3 of longitudinal follow-up. As DNA, the CDR3 is TGTGCTCTTGGTGGCCTGTACTGGGGCTCCTTTAACACCGATAAACTCATCTTT. Its protein is CALGGLYWGSFNTDKLIF.